The T cell receptor (beta chain) described here comes from a study of lymphopenia after photon versus proton radiotherapy. Points from the study as a whole: Photon-treated patients lost naive T cells and TCR diversity; proton-treated stayed stable. Survival link was tested only in deceased patients; proton benefit remains a possibility.

The repertoire was sequenced with immunoSEQ multiplex PCR; TCRdb's copy has only in-frame clones and lacks some. The sample contains roughly 76,000 clones, around 92% of which appear only once. Worth noting for this clone: Its specificity is not known.

Germline V gene sequence: CDR1 LNHDA, CDR2 SQIVND (reference sequence). CDR3 size: 14 residues. V dropped 1 base and J dropped 2 bases, with 6 bases sitting between them. This clonotype originated in a woman aged 40 to 55 with cholangiocarcinoma. V gene TRBV19 combines with J gene TRBJ2-1, with D unclear. The starting material was peripheral blood, obtained from a patient treated with photon-based radiotherapy. The CDR3 nucleotides read TGTGCCAGTAGTATAGGGACGGCCTACAATGAGCAGTTCTTC. Amino acids: CASSIGTAYNEQFF.